This section outlines one T cell receptor (beta chain) sequence together with its context. Antigen unknown. The data were taken from a study of cytomegalovirus exposure and HLA in healthy donors. General study findings and limits: Most TCR sequences were rare, but some public TCRs occurred in many donors. Reports indicated that the classifier achieved high specificity and sensitivity in diagnosing cytomegalovirus status.

The assay was immunoSEQ multiplex PCR, and TCRdb's table has in-frame clones only and misses some. Counted here are some 110,000 clones, approximately 94% occurring once; the ten biggest clones make up less than 1.5%. This sequence originates from a woman aged 18 to 35 in good health and CMV-seronegative. The specimen sequenced was PBMCs.

The CDR3 region is CASSVEGEGYGYTF. The CDR3 DNA sequence: TGCGCCAGCAGCGTTGAAGGGGAGGGCTATGGCTACACCTTC. V usage is TRBV5-1 and J usage is TRBJ1-2; D is possibly TRBD1 (5 bases). Per the germline V gene, CDR1 is SGHRS and CDR2 is YFSETQ. With 4 bases removed from V and 4 bases from J, the gap between germline ends came to 14 bases. The CDR3 extends over 14 amino acids. Full variable domain (outside the CDR3, taken from reference TRBV5-1 and TRBJ1-2): KAGVTQTPRYLIKTRGQQVTLSCSPISGHRSVSWYQQTPGQGLQFLFEYFSETQRNKGNFPGRFSGRQFSNSRSEMNVSTLELGDSALYLCASSVEGEGYGYTFGSGTRLTVV.